The next 12 T cell receptor beta chains were all read from a single sample in a study of blood T cell repertoires in COVID-19. Assay: immunoSEQ multiplex PCR; the TCRdb copy retains only in-frame clones and omits some. The sample shows some 150,000 clones, about 88% of them seen only once. Material for sequencing was PBMCs or T cells enriched from blood (not recorded which). Receptors originate from a woman younger than 30 who had recovered from COVID-19.

This rearrangement joins TRBV5-6 to TRBJ2-6; D is perhaps TRBD2 (5 bases). V lost 4 bases to trimming and J lost 0 bases, with 11 bases between them. The CDR3 has 16 residues. In germline, CDR1 is SGHDT, CDR2 YYEEEE. The CDR3: CASSPEGASGANVLTF. The CDR3 DNA sequence: TGTGCCAGCAGCCCCGAGGGAGCCTCTGGGGCCAACGTCCTGACTTTC.

The chain carries TRBV18 and TRBJ2-1, with TRBD2 matching 10 bases. The V gene end was trimmed by 3 bases and the J gene end by 4 bases; junction bases not matched to a gene: 3. This CDR3 is built from 15 residues. CDR1 is KGHSH and CDR2 is LQKENI in the germline V gene. The CDR3 coding sequence is TGTGCCAGCTCACCGCCTAGCGGGAGATACAATGAGCAGTTCTTC. It codes for CASSPPSGRYNEQFF.

The chain joins TRBV9 to TRBJ2-7; D is uncertain. The CDR3 is 14 amino acids. CDR1 SGDLS and CDR2 YYNGEE come from the germline V gene. The germline V and J ends were trimmed by 0 bases and 7 bases, with 14 bases remaining between them. The CDR3 bases are TGTGCCAGCAGCGTAGCCCCCGCAGCCGGGGAGCAGTACTTC. Protein: CASSVAPAAGEQYF.

The gene calls are TRBV21-1 and TRBJ2-7; TRBD2, the table's D call, was not compared with the DNA. TRBV21-1 is a pseudogene locus. The length of the CDR3 is 17 residues. Here the CDR3 reads CASSRISGRAQMYEQYF. In DNA form, the CDR3 reads TGTGCCAGCAGCCGGATTAGCGGGAGGGCACAAATGTACGAGCAGTACTTC.

This chain joins TRBV6-5 and TRBJ2-1; perhaps TRBD1 as D (5 bases). There are 13 residues in the CDR3. V gave up 6 bases and J gave up 2 bases, with 8 bases separating them. CDR1 is MNHEY, CDR2 SVGAGI, per germline. CDR3 in amino acids: CASRGAAYNEQFF. Written as DNA, the CDR3 is TGTGCCAGCAGAGGGGCGGCCTACAATGAGCAGTTCTTC.

In DNA, the CDR3 is TGTGCCAGCCGGGACAGCTTAGTCACCGGGGAGCTGTTTTTT. Its translation: CASRDSLVTGELFF. J is TRBJ2-2 and V is TRBV6-5; 7 bases align to TRBD1. V lost 8 bases to trimming and J lost 4 bases; unmatched junction nucleotides: 7. The germline gives CDR1 MNHEY, CDR2 SVGAGI. The CDR3 is 14 amino acids.

The chain combines TRBV29-1 with TRBJ1-2; TRBD1 might be the D (5 bases). The V gene lost 4 bases and the J gene lost 4 bases, with 10 bases spanning the gap. The germline V gene encodes CDR1 SQVTM and CDR2 ANQGSEA. The CDR3 runs 12 residues. The CDR3 DNA reads TGCAGCGTTGGCCTCCAGGGCTATGGCTACACCTTC. Translating it yields CSVGLQGYGYTF.

This chain joins TRBV4-1 and TRBJ1-6; no reliable D call. The CDR3 totals 13 residues. The germline V gene has CDR1 MGHRA and CDR2 YSYEKL. Deletions cut 3 bases from V and 7 bases from J, with 7 bases between. CDR3 residues: CASSHGINSPLHF. The CDR3 DNA reads as TGCGCCAGCAGCCATGGCATCAATTCACCCCTCCACTTT.

The J gene is TRBJ2-3, the V gene TRBV9; tentatively, D is TRBD2 (6 bases). V was clipped by 4 bases and J by 6 bases, with 12 bases between them. The length of the CDR3 is 13 residues. The V gene's germline CDR1 is SGDLS and CDR2 YYNGEE. The CDR3 loop reads CASSIRLVDTQYF. The CDR3 bases are TGTGCCAGCAGCATCCGACTAGTCGATACGCAGTATTTT. Looking up the rest from reference TRBV9 and TRBJ2-3 gives the full variable domain: DSGVTQTPKHLITATGQRVTLRCSPRSGDLSVYWYQQSLDQGLQFLIQYYNGEERAKGNILERFSAQQFPDLHSELNLSSLELGDSALYFCASSIRLVDTQYFGPGTRLTVL.

The rearrangement links TRBV5-5 to TRBJ1-2; 8 bases match TRBD1. The V and J ends lost 4 bases and 7 bases, in that order; junction bases with no gene match: 6. Germline V gene data show CDR1 as SGHKS and CDR2 as YYEKEE (reference sequence). The CDR3 totals 13 residues. DNA for the CDR3: TGTGCCAGCAGCCCTCAGGGGGCGCGTGGCTACACCTTC. It is translated as CASSPQGARGYTF.

CDR3: CASSQGLLETQYF. The CDR3 DNA reads as TGTGCCAGCAGCCAAGGACTCTTGGAGACCCAGTACTTC. The J gene is TRBJ2-5, the V gene TRBV7-2; D might be TRBD2 (5 bases). This CDR3 has 13 residues. V dropped 5 bases and J dropped 5 bases, with 12 bases sitting between them. Germline V gene data show CDR1 as SGHTA and CDR2 as FQGNSA. The whole variable domain, remainder taken from reference TRBV7-2 and TRBJ2-5, is GAGVSQSPSNKVTEKGKDVELRCDPISGHTALYWYRQSLGQGLEFLIYFQGNSAPDKSGLPSDRFSAERTGGSVSTLTIQRTQQEDSAVYLCASSQGLLETQYFGPGTRLLVL.

CDR3 residues: CASSLAESSYEQYF. CDR3 coding DNA: TGTGCCAGCAGTTTGGCGGAGAGCTCCTACGAGCAGTACTTC. The V gene is TRBV28, the J gene TRBJ2-7; D remains ambiguous. The germline V gene encodes CDR1 MDHEN and CDR2 SYDVKM. The V gene lost 3 bases and the J gene lost 0 bases, with 9 bases spanning the gap. This CDR3 contains 14 residues. Looking up the rest from reference TRBV28 and TRBJ2-7 gives the full variable domain: DVKVTQSSRYLVKRTGEKVFLECVQDMDHENMFWYRQDPGLGLRLIYFSYDVKMKEKGDIPEGYSVSREKKERFSLILESASTNQTSMYLCASSLAESSYEQYFGPGTRLTVT.